These 6 T cell receptor beta chains were sequenced from one sample in a study of T cell repertoires in cytomegalovirus infection. Each CDR3 protein is one row after TCRdb ran MiXCR on the reads. The data hold 250,000 to 300,000 distinct CDR3 sequences, with approximately 15% observed a single time. The source material was PBMCs. The receptors stem from a human donor in good health (CMV status not recorded). Some clones in this sample may be carry-over from other donors' samples.

The sample holds many counts of this clonotype. The chain links TRBV7-2 to TRBJ1-2; the D is unclear. Germline loops: CDR1 SGHTA, CDR2 FQGNSA. The CDR3 has 13 amino acids. The V gene lost 1 base and the J gene lost 5 bases, with 8 bases spanning the gap. The CDR3 nucleotides are TGTGCCAGCAGCTTAGGCGAAGGTTATGGCTACACCTTC. This codes for CASSLGEGYGYTF.

This clonotype was found many times. The chain uses TRBV7-9 and TRBJ2-3, with 7 bases aligning to TRBD2. The V and J ends lost 4 bases and 6 bases, in that order; junction bases with no gene match: 7. The CDR3 loop spans 14 amino acids. Germline lookup yields CDR1 SEHNR and CDR2 FQNEAQ (reference sequence). CDR3 residues: CASSYGIAGDTQYF. The CDR3 DNA follows: TGTGCCAGCAGCTATGGGATAGCGGGCGATACGCAGTATTTT.

This clonotype was observed once. This chain connects TRBV7-3 to TRBJ2-1; 12 bases are shared with TRBD2. CDR1 SGHTA and CDR2 FQGTGA come from the germline V gene. V lost 5 bases and J lost 8; bases outside the gene matches: 7. The CDR3 sequence is 15 residues long. In nucleotides, the CDR3 is TGTGCCAGCAGCACCACTAGCGGGAGGAGGGATGAGCAGTTCTTC. As protein: CASSTTSGRRDEQFF.

The table lists this clonotype with many counts. V gene TRBV4-1 combines with J gene TRBJ1-2; D is uncertain. The V end was cut by 0 bases, the J end by 5 bases, with 13 bases between. The germline CDR1 and CDR2 sequences are MGHRA and YSYEKL. The CDR3 loop spans 15 amino acids. Here the CDR3 reads CASSQDNTEVYGYTF. The DNA for the CDR3 is TGCGCCAGCAGCCAAGATAACACCGAGGTTTATGGCTACACCTTC.

The chain recombines TRBV7-9 with TRBJ1-1; D call uncertain. Germline V gene sequence: CDR1 SEHNR, CDR2 FQNEAQ (reference sequence). This CDR3 comprises 15 residues. Trimming took off 1 base at V and 1 base at J, with 10 bases between the two ends. CDR3 nucleotides: TGTGCCAGCAGCTTAGACGGACCCTCGAACACTGAAGCTTTCTTT. Protein product: CASSLDGPSNTEAFF.

This clonotype showed up many times. Germline is not matched at one junction end, which may reflect a read error. The chain joins TRBV12-5 to TRBJ2-1; TRBD2 aligns across 11 bases. The CDR3 loop spans 12 amino acids. Germline V gene sequence: CDR1 LGHNT, CDR2 FRNRAP. CDR3 loop: CASGLVLAGEVF. The CDR3 DNA reads as TGTGCTAGTGGTTTGGTACTAGCGGGGGAGGTCTTC. Variable domain in full (rest from reference TRBV12-5 and TRBJ2-1): DARVTQTPRHKVTEMGQEVTMRCQPILGHNTVFWYRQTMMQGLELLAYFRNRAPLDDSGMPKDRFSAEMPDATLATLKIQPSEPRDSAVYFCASGLVLAGEVFGPGTRLTVL.